This T cell receptor (beta chain) was obtained from a study of control samples from healthy donors and cancer patients. V lost 6 bases, J lost 2 bases, and 11 bases lay in between. CDR3 size: 14 residues. CDR1 LNHDA and CDR2 SQIVND come from the germline V gene (reference sequence). Clones were read by immunoSEQ multiplex PCR, and TCRdb kept only the in-frame ones, dropping some. The table shows about 160,000 clones, with roughly 94% occurring only once. The chain carries TRBV19 and TRBJ1-5; possible D gene TRBD1, 5 bases. This TCR derives from a middle-aged woman in good health. The sequenced material came from blood. The CDR3 reads CASSPQQGNQPQHF. The CDR3 DNA is TGTGCCAGTAGCCCGCAACAGGGCAATCAGCCCCAGCATTTT.